This TCR beta chain is drawn from a study of lymphopenia after photon versus proton radiotherapy. Study outcomes and limitations: Relative stability marked proton patients; photon patients lost diversity and naive cells. A bigger post-nadir fall in TCR diversity correlated inversely with survival time in deceased patients.

TCRdb's table, derived via immunoSEQ multiplex PCR, lists solely in-frame clones and lacks some. The data show 35,000 to 50,000 clones, 90% to 95% seen once. This clone appeared a few times. What it binds is not known. This specimen consisted of peripheral blood, obtained from a patient treated with photon-based radiotherapy. This sequence originates from a man in his sixties with cholangiocarcinoma.

The CDR3, as DNA: TGTGCCATCAGAATTTCGGCCGGGACGCTGAACACTGAAGCTTTCTTT. Residues: CAIRISAGTLNTEAFF. The chain employs TRBV10-3 and TRBJ1-1; possible D gene TRBD1, 5 bases. CDR3 length equals 16 residues. Germline-derived CDR1 and CDR2 are ENHRY and SYGVKD. Trimming stripped 6 bases from V and 0 bases from J, with 17 bases between.